The next 21 T cell receptor beta chains were all read from a single sample in a study of T cells in Graves' hyperthyroidism and ophthalmopathy. TCR beta CDR3 regions were amplified from RNA. First-round RT-PCR with HTBI primers amplified the TCR CDR3 region. Each CDR3 protein is one row after TCRdb ran MiXCR on the multiplex PCR reads. The table has about 690,000 distinct CDR3 sequences, roughly 17% seen once; the top ten hold about a sixth. The material sequenced was blood. The receptors originated from a man aged 50 to 59 with Graves' hyperthyroidism.

This clonotype has more than one count but fewer than ten. The chain is built from TRBV12-3 or TRBV12-4 and TRBJ1-5; maybe TRBD1 (6 bases). This CDR3 spans 15 amino acids. V lost 6 bases to trimming and J lost 4 bases, with 16 bases between them. The CDR3 coding sequence is TGTGCCAGCAGGGTAGCAGGGGTTGTGAATCAGCCCCAGCATTTT. It specifies CASRVAGVVNQPQHF.

In its sample, this clonotype was seen a few times. The rearrangement uses TRBV5-1 and TRBJ2-1, with D tentatively TRBD1 (6 bases). Germline-derived CDR1 and CDR2 are SGHRS and YFSETQ. The CDR3 extends over 15 amino acids. V shed 0 bases and J shed 7 bases, with 14 bases lying between them. Here the CDR3 DNA reads TGCGCCAGCAGCTTGGGTAGCGAAGGGGGTAATGAGCAGTTCTTC. This codes for CASSLGSEGGNEQFF.

This clonotype showed up many times. The J gene is TRBJ2-7, the V gene TRBV11-1; weak D call: TRBD1 (6 bases). CDR1 and CDR2 (germline): SGHAT, FQDESV (reference sequence). The CDR3 loop spans 16 amino acids. V was shortened by 1 base and J by 5 bases, with 18 bases between the two germline ends. The CDR3 DNA reads TGTGCCAGCAGCTTAGGGGGTCCAGGGGAAGGAAACGAGCAGTACTTC. Translated: CASSLGGPGEGNEQYF.

V is TRBV7-6 and J is TRBJ2-1; D may be TRBD2 (5 bases). The V and J ends lost 1 base and 10 bases respectively, with 11 bases between them. The germline V gene encodes CDR1 SGHVS and CDR2 FNYEAQ. The CDR3 length is 13 residues. The CDR3: CASSLDGAEEQFF. The CDR3 nucleotides are TGTGCCAGCAGCTTAGACGGAGCGGAGGAGCAGTTCTTC. The variable domain in full, completed from reference TRBV7-6 and TRBJ2-1, reads GAGVSQSPRYKVTKRGQDVALRCDPISGHVSLYWYRQALGQGPEFLTYFNYEAQQDKSGLPNDRFSAERPEGSISTLTIQRTEQRDSAMYRCASSLDGAEEQFFGPGTRLTVL.

This clonotype has a single count. The chain is built from TRBV24-1 and TRBJ1-2; 8 nucleotides align to TRBD1. Germline V CDR1 and CDR2: KGHDR, SFDVKD. The CDR3 has 15 residues. J gave up 4 bases and V 4 bases, and 7 bases lay outside the gene matches. The DNA for the CDR3 is TGTGCCACCAGTGACTACGGGACAGGCTTCTATGGCTACACCTTC. Protein: CATSDYGTGFYGYTF.

This clonotype was recorded at least ten times. The chain carries TRBV12-3 or TRBV12-4 and TRBJ2-3, with D possibly being TRBD1 (6 bases). CDR3 length: 15 amino acids. V gave up 3 bases and J gave up 5 bases, with 15 bases separating them. The CDR3 DNA reads TGTGCCAGCAGTTTTAACAGGGCGATTAAAGATACGCAGTATTTT. Its translation: CASSFNRAIKDTQYF.

The chain joins TRBV5-1 to TRBJ1-1; perhaps TRBD1 as D (6 bases). Germline loops: CDR1 SGHRS, CDR2 YFSETQ. There are 15 residues in the CDR3. Trimming took off 5 bases at V and 0 bases at J, with 14 bases between the two ends. The chain's CDR3 is CASSNNRALNTEAFF. The CDR3 DNA reads TGCGCCAGCAGTAACAACAGGGCCCTGAACACTGAAGCTTTCTTT.

V is TRBV29-1 and J is TRBJ2-1, with TRBD2 as a possible D gene (7 bases). Deletions cut 3 bases from V and 0 bases from J, with 15 bases between. From germline, CDR1 is SQVTM and CDR2 ANQGSEA. This CDR3 comprises 16 residues. CDR3 residues: CSVEGLQGSSYNEQFF. CDR3 nucleotides: TGCAGCGTTGAGGGACTACAGGGCAGCTCCTACAATGAGCAGTTCTTC.

The chain carries TRBV4-1 and TRBJ2-7; 10 nucleotides match TRBD1. There are 15 residues in the CDR3. The V segment lost 1 base and the J segment 4 bases; nucleotides outside the gene matches: 4. Germline values: CDR1 MGHRA, CDR2 YSYEKL. This CDR3 reads CASSQGTGGMYEQYF. CDR3 DNA: TGCGCCAGCAGCCAAGGGACAGGGGGTATGTACGAGCAGTACTTC.

V and J are TRBV5-4 and TRBJ2-3; TRBD1 aligns across 8 bases. The CDR3 length is 15 residues. V dropped 0 bases and J dropped 6; count of bases not matched to a gene: 6. CDR1 and CDR2 (germline): SGHNT, YYREEE (reference sequence). The CDR3 nucleotides are TGTGCCAGCAGCTTGGGAACAGGGGGAGTGGATACGCAGTATTTT. This sequence encodes CASSLGTGGVDTQYF.

This clonotype was observed many times. The chain joins TRBV28 to TRBJ2-7; TRBD2 agrees at 12 bases. The CDR3 totals 15 residues. Germline V gives CDR1 MDHEN, CDR2 SYDVKM. The V and J ends lost 6 bases and 4 bases, in that order; junction bases with no gene match: 7. In DNA, the CDR3 is TGTGCCAGCAGCCACCCGGGACTAGCGGGTTACGAGCAGTACTTC. Translated: CASSHPGLAGYEQYF.

The J gene is TRBJ2-7, the V gene TRBV11-2; 16 bases line up with TRBD2. V shed 5 bases and J 6 bases; nucleotides not matched to a gene: 13. Germline CDR1 reads SGHAT; CDR2 reads FQNNGV. This CDR3 is built from 18 residues. CDR3 nucleotides: TGTGCCAGCAGCATCCCGGGACTAGCGGGAGGGCCTATTCTCGAGCAGTACTTC. This encodes CASSIPGLAGGPILEQYF.

There are many counts of this clonotype. This chain connects TRBV6-1 to TRBJ2-3; maybe TRBD1 (6 bases). Germline V lookup: CDR1 MNHNS, CDR2 SASEGT. Trimming stripped 4 bases from V and 2 bases from J, with 13 bases between. The CDR3 spans 15 residues. The CDR3 protein is CASSVQGQVTDTQYF. The CDR3 bases are TGTGCCAGCAGTGTACAGGGTCAGGTCACAGATACGCAGTATTTT.

This clonotype was found many times. The chain links TRBV12-3 or TRBV12-4 to TRBJ2-7; D is unresolved. This CDR3 comprises 17 residues. V shed 0 bases and J shed 1 base, with 16 bases lying between them. The CDR3: CASSLAGTLAGSYEQYF. DNA for the CDR3: TGTGCCAGCAGTTTAGCGGGAACGCTGGCAGGTTCCTACGAGCAGTACTTC.

The sample holds many counts of this clonotype. V usage is TRBV3-1 and J usage is TRBJ1-5, with a tentative D call TRBD1 (5 bases). Trimming cost V 4 bases and J 7 bases, with 11 bases left between them. The CDR3 covers 13 residues. Germline-derived CDR1 and CDR2 are LGHDT and YNNKEL (reference sequence). The CDR3 nucleotides read TGTGCCAGCAGCCTCCGGGGACGACAGCCCCAGCATTTT. Residues: CASSLRGRQPQHF. Full variable domain (remainder filled in from reference TRBV3-1 and TRBJ1-5): DTAVSQTPKYLVTQMGNDKSIKCEQNLGHDTMYWYKQDSKKFLKIMFSYNNKELIINETVPNRFSPKSPDKAHLNLHINSLELGDSAVYFCASSLRGRQPQHFGDGTRLSIL.

The chain joins TRBV5-1 to TRBJ1-1, with D possibly TRBD1 on 5 matching bases. CDR1 and CDR2 (germline): SGHRS, YFSETQ. This CDR3 has 15 residues. The germline V and J ends were trimmed by 0 bases and 4 bases, with 13 bases remaining between them. DNA of the CDR3: TGCGCCAGCAGCTTGGGGGACTTGGTGGGCACTGAAGCTTTCTTT. This sequence encodes CASSLGDLVGTEAFF.

This clonotype was picked up many times. V usage is TRBV29-1 and J usage is TRBJ2-5, with TRBD1 as a possible D gene (5 bases). The CDR3 is 14 amino acids. Trimming removed 0 bases from V and 5 bases from J, with 13 bases in between. Germline CDR1 reads SQVTM; CDR2 reads ANQGSEA. CDR3 DNA: TGCAGCGTTGAAGAAGGGGCTGTGTGGGAGACCCAGTACTTC. Its protein is CSVEEGAVWETQYF.

This clonotype was seen more than once but under ten times. V gene TRBV20-1 combines with J gene TRBJ2-1; 13 bases are shared with TRBD2. V lost 4 bases and J lost 8; bases outside the gene matches: 8. This CDR3 contains 15 residues. Germline CDR1 reads DFQATT; CDR2 reads SNEGSKA (reference sequence). The CDR3 DNA reads TGCAGTGCTACCCGGACTAGCGGGAGTAAGGATGAGCAGTTCTTC. Encoded protein: CSATRTSGSKDEQFF.

The genes are TRBV11-1 and TRBJ1-5; D call uncertain. V lost 7 bases to trimming and J lost 5 bases, with 12 bases between them. Germline lookup yields CDR1 SGHAT and CDR2 FQDESV (reference sequence). The CDR3 runs to 13 residues. The CDR3 reads CASTRSPDQPQHF. The CDR3 DNA sequence: TGTGCCAGCACCCGCTCTCCGGATCAGCCCCAGCATTTT.

This clonotype was counted a few times. This sequence joins TRBV5-5 and TRBJ2-2; unclear D gene. The germline CDR1 and CDR2 sequences are SGHKS and YYEKEE (reference sequence). CDR3 length: 14 residues. Between the trimmed V and J ends, which lost 5 bases and 0 bases, there was a span of 8 bases. The CDR3 here is CASSGSTNTGELFF. CDR3 DNA: TGTGCCAGCAGTGGCAGTACGAACACCGGGGAGCTGTTTTTT.

This chain links TRBV5-1 with TRBJ2-7; weak D call: TRBD1 (6 bases). V lost 4 bases and J lost 2, with 10 bases in between. The CDR3 is 13 residues long. CDR1 and CDR2 from the germline V gene are SGHRS and YFSETQ. The CDR3 bases are TGCGCCAGCAGCGATGGACAGCCCTACGAGCAGTACTTC. Its protein product is CASSDGQPYEQYF.